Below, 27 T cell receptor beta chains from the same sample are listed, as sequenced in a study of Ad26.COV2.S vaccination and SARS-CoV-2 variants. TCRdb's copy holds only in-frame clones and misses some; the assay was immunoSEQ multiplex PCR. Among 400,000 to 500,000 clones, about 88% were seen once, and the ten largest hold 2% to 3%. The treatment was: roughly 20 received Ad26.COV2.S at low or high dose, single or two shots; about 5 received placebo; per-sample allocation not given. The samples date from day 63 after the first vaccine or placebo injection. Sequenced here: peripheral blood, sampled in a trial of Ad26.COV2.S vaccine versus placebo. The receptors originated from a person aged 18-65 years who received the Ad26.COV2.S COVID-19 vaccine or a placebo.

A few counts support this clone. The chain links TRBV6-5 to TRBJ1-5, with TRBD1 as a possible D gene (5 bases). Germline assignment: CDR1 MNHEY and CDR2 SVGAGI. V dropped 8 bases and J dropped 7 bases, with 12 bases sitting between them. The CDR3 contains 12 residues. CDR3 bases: TGTGCCAGCCGGGGACGCGAACAGCCCCAGCATTTT. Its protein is CASRGREQPQHF.

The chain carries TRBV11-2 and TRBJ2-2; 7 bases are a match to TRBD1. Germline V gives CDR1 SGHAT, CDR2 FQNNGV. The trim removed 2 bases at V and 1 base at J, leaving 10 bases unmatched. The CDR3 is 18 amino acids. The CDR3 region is CASSLWTLQGKNTGELFF. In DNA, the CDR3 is TGTGCCAGCAGCTTATGGACGCTACAGGGGAAGAACACCGGGGAGCTGTTTTTT.

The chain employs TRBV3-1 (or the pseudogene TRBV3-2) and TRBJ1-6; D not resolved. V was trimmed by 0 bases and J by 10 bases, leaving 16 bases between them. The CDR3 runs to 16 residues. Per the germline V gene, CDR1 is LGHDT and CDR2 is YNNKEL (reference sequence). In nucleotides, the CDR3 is TGTGCCAGCAGCCAAGAAGGGAGGGCAGGCAGATCACCCCTCCACTTT. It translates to CASSQEGRAGRSPLHF.

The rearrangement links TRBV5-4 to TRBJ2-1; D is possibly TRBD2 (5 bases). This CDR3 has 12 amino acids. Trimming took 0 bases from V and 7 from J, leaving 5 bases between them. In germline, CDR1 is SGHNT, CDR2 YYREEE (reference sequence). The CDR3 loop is CASSLAGNEQFF. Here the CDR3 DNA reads TGTGCCAGCAGCTTGGCGGGGAATGAGCAGTTCTTC.

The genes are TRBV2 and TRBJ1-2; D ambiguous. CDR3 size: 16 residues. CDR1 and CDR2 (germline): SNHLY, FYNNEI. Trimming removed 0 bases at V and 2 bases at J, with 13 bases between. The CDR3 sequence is CASSEASFRRNYGYTF. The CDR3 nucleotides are TGTGCCAGCAGTGAAGCCAGCTTTAGGAGGAACTATGGCTACACCTTC.

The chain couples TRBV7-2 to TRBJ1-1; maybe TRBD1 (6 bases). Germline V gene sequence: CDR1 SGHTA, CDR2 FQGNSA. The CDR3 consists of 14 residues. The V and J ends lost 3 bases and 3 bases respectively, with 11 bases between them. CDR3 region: CASSLIQGYTEAFF. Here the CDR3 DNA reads TGTGCCAGCAGCTTGATACAGGGCTACACTGAAGCTTTCTTT.

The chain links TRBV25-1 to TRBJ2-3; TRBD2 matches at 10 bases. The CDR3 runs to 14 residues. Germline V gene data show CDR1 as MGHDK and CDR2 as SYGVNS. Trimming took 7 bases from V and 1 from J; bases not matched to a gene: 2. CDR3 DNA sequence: TGTGCCAGCACCGGGACTAGCGGCACAGATACGCAGTATTTT. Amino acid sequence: CASTGTSGTDTQYF.

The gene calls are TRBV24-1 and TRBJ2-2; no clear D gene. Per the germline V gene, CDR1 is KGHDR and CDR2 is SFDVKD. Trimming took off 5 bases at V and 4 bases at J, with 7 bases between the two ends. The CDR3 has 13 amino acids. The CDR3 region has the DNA TGTGCCACCAGTGGACGGGCCACCGGGGAGCTGTTTTTT. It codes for CATSGRATGELFF.

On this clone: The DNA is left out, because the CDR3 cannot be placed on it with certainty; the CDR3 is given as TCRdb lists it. CDR3 sequence: CASTSGSFTGELFF. This rearrangement joins TRBV19 to TRBJ2-2; no DNA check was done on the table's D call, TRBD2. Ends included, the CDR3 has 14 residues. Germline V gene lookup returns CDR1 LNHDA and CDR2 SQIVND (reference sequence).

The CDR3 sequence: CATSDLPRKSGWSGYTF. CDR3 DNA: TGTGCCACCAGTGATTTACCGCGGAAGAGTGGTTGGAGCGGCTACACCTTC. The genes are TRBV24-1 and TRBJ1-2; D remains ambiguous. Germline V lookup: CDR1 KGHDR, CDR2 SFDVKD. CDR3 length equals 17 residues. With 1 base removed from V and 8 bases from J, the gap between germline ends came to 22 bases.

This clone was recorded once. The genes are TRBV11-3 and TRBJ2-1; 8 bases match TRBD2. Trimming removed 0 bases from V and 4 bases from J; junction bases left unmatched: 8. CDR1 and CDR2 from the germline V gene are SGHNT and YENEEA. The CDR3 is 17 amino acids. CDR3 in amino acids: CASSLDTTSEDYNEQFF. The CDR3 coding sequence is TGTGCCAGCAGCTTAGATACGACTAGCGAGGATTACAATGAGCAGTTCTTC.

The CDR3 is CASSLYPTPQGNTIYF. Here the CDR3 DNA reads TGTGCCAGCAGTTTATATCCGACGCCTCAAGGAAACACCATATATTTT. The V gene is TRBV28, the J gene TRBJ1-3; the D is unclear. The V end was cut by 1 base, the J end by 4 bases, with 14 bases between. CDR3 length: 16 amino acids. The V gene's germline CDR1 is MDHEN and CDR2 SYDVKM.

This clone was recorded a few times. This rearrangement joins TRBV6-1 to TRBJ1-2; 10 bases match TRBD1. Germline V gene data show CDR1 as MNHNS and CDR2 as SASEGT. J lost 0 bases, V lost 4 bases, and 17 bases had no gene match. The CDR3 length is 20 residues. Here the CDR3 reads CASSGPPGPGQGISNYGYTF. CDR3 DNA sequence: TGTGCCAGCAGTGGCCCGCCTGGCCCGGGACAGGGGATCTCTAACTATGGCTACACCTTC.

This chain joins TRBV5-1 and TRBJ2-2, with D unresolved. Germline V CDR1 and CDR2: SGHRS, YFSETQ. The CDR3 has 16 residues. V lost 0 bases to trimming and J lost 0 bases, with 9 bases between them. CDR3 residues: CASSLGPYANTGELFF. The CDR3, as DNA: TGCGCCAGCAGCTTGGGCCCGTATGCGAACACCGGGGAGCTGTTTTTT.

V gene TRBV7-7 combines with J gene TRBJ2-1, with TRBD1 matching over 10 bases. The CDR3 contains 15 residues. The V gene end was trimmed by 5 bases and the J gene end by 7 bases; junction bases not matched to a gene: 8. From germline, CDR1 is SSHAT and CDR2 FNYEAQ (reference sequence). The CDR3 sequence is CASSLSRDRGNEQFF. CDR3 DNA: TGTGCCAGCAGCCTCAGCCGGGACAGGGGTAATGAGCAGTTCTTC.

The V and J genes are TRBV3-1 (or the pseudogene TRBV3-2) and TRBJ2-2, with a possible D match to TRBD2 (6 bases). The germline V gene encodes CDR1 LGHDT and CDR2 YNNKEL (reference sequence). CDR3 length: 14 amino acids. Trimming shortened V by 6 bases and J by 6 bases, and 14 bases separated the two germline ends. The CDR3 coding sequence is TGTGCCAGCAGGCGAGCCGGGACTGCCGGGGAGCTGTTTTTT. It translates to CASRRAGTAGELFF.

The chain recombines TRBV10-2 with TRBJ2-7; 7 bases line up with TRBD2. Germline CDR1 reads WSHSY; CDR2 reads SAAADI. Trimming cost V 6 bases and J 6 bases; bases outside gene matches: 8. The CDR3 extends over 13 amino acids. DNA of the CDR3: TGCGCCAGCAGGGCGGGGGAGGTTAGCGAGCAGTACTTC. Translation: CASRAGEVSEQYF.

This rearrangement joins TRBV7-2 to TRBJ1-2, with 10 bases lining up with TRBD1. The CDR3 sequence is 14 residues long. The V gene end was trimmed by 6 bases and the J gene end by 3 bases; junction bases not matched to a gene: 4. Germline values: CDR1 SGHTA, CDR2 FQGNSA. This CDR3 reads CASRRDRGDYGYTF. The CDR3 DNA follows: TGTGCCAGCAGACGGGACAGGGGAGACTATGGCTACACCTTC.

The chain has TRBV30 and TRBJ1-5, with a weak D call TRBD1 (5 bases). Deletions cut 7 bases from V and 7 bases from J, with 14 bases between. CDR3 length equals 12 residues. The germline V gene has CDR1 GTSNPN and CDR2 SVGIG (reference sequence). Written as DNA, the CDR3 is TGTGCCTTAGGGGCCGGAAAGCAGCCCCAGCATTTT. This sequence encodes CALGAGKQPQHF.

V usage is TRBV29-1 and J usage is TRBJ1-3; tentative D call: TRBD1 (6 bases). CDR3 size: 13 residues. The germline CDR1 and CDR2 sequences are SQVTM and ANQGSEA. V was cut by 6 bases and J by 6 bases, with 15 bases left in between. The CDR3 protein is CSVSDSRVNTIYF. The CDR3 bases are TGCAGCGTCTCGGACAGTAGAGTAAACACCATATATTTT.

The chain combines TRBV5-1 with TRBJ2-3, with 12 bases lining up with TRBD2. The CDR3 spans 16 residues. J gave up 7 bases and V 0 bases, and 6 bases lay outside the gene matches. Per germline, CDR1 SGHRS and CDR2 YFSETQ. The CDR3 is CASSLELAGGGNTQYF. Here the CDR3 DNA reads TGCGCCAGCAGCTTGGAACTAGCGGGAGGTGGGAATACGCAGTATTTT.

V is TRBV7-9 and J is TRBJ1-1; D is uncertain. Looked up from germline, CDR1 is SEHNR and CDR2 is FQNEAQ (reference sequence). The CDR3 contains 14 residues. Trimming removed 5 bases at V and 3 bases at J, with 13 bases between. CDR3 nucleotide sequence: TGTGCCAGCAGCGCACGAGGCTCGTACACTGAAGCTTTCTTT. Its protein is CASSARGSYTEAFF. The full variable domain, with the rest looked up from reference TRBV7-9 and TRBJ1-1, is DTGVSQNPRHKITKRGQNVTFRCDPISEHNRLYWYRQTLGQGPEFLTYFQNEAQLEKSRLLSDRFSAERPKGSFSTLEIQRTEQGDSAMYLCASSARGSYTEAFFGQGTRLTVV.

CDR3: CASSPPRGQVLNTEAFF. The CDR3 coding sequence is TGTGCCAGCTCACCACCGAGGGGGCAGGTACTGAACACTGAAGCTTTCTTT. The chain uses TRBV18 and TRBJ1-1; 7 bases match TRBD1. CDR1 and CDR2 (germline): KGHSH, LQKENI. V lost 0 bases to trimming and J lost 0 bases; unmatched junction nucleotides: 7. The CDR3 has 17 residues.

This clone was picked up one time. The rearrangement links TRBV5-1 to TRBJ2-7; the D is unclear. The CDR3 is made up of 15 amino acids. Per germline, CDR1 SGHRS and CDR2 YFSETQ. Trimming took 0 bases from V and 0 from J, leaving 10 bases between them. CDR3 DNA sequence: TGCGCCAGCAGCTTGGAAGACACCTTCTCCTACGAGCAGTACTTC. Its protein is CASSLEDTFSYEQYF. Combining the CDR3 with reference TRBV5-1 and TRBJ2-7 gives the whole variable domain KAGVTQTPRYLIKTRGQQVTLSCSPISGHRSVSWYQQTPGQGLQFLFEYFSETQRNKGNFPGRFSGRQFSNSRSEMNVSTLELGDSALYLCASSLEDTFSYEQYFGPGTRLTVT.

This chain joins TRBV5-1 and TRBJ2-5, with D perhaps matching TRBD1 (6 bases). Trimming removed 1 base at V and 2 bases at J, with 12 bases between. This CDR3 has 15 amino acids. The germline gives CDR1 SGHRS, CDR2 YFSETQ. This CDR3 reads CASSLFRGDQETQYF. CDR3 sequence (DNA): TGCGCCAGCAGCTTGTTCAGGGGCGATCAAGAGACCCAGTACTTC. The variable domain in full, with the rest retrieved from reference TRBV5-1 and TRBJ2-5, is KAGVTQTPRYLIKTRGQQVTLSCSPISGHRSVSWYQQTPGQGLQFLFEYFSETQRNKGNFPGRFSGRQFSNSRSEMNVSTLELGDSALYLCASSLFRGDQETQYFGPGTRLLVL.

Here the CDR3 reads CASSHRGPGDTQYF. DNA of the CDR3: TGCGCCAGCAGCCATCGCGGTCCGGGGGATACGCAGTATTTT. The chain links TRBV4-1 to TRBJ2-3; TRBD2 might be the D (5 bases). V gave up 3 bases and J gave up 6 bases, with 13 bases separating them. CDR1 MGHRA and CDR2 YSYEKL come from the germline V gene. The CDR3 has 14 amino acids.

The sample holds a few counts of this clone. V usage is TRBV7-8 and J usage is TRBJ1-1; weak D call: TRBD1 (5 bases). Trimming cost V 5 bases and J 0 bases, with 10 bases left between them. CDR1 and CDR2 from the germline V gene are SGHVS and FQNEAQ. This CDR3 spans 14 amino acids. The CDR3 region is CASSLRDLNTEAFF. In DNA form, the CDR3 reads TGTGCCAGCAGCCTCAGGGACTTGAACACTGAAGCTTTCTTT.